A selection of T cell receptor beta chains follows, all from one sample in a study of cytomegalovirus exposure and HLA in healthy donors. Profiling relied on immunoSEQ multiplex PCR, and the TCRdb table lists in-frame clones only, not all of them. Of 150,000 or so clones listed, about 89% are singletons. Input material: PBMCs. All receptors derive from a man aged 18 to 35 in good health and CMV-seropositive. The CDR3 runs from the conserved cysteine through the conserved F or W. A D gene is named only where the DNA matches it firmly. Clone size is not always given. Where it is, it says once, few, many or a class for expanded clones.

clone_size: -; d_call: -; j_call: TRBJ2-7; v_call: TRBV30; cdr3_aa: CAWSPGANHLFDEQYF; cdr3_nt: TGTGCCTGGAGCCCGGGAGCGAACCACCTCTTTGACGAGCAGTACTTC
clone_size: -; d_call: TRBD1; j_call: TRBJ2-7; v_call: TRBV6-5; cdr3_aa: CASSLTRDSTYEQYF; cdr3_nt: TGTGCCAGCAGTCTAACCCGGGACAGCACCTACGAGCAGTACTTC
clone_size: -; d_call: -; j_call: TRBJ1-4; v_call: TRBV2; cdr3_aa: CASGEGGTFNEKLFF; cdr3_nt: TGTGCCAGCGGAGAGGGAGGGACGTTTAATGAAAAACTGTTTTTT
clone_size: -; d_call: TRBD1; j_call: TRBJ1-1; v_call: TRBV11-2; cdr3_aa: CASRGDRTNTEAFF; cdr3_nt: TGTGCCAGCAGGGGGGACAGGACGAACACTGAAGCTTTCTTT
clone_size: -; d_call: -; j_call: TRBJ2-7; v_call: TRBV4-1; cdr3_aa: CASSQEPTGGQYF; cdr3_nt: TGCGCCAGCAGCCAAGAACCAACTGGTGGGCAGTACTTC
clone_size: -; d_call: -; j_call: TRBJ1-1; v_call: TRBV29-1; cdr3_aa: CSTRREGGQAFF; cdr3_nt: TGCAGCACACGCAGGGAGGGTGGTCAAGCTTTCTTT
clone_size: once; d_call: -; j_call: TRBJ1-3; v_call: TRBV7-2; cdr3_aa: CASSLSPGTSGNTIYF; cdr3_nt: TGTGCCAGCAGCTTAAGTCCAGGAACCTCTGGAAACACCATATATTTT
clone_size: -; d_call: -; j_call: TRBJ2-7; v_call: TRBV27; cdr3_aa: CASSLSMASYEQYF; cdr3_nt: TGTGCCAGCAGTTTATCGATGGCTTCCTACGAGCAGTACTTC
clone_size: once; d_call: -; j_call: TRBJ2-3; v_call: TRBV4-1; cdr3_aa: CASSQAAVEATDTQYF; cdr3_nt: TGCGCCAGCAGCCAAGCGGCGGTCGAGGCGACAGATACGCAGTATTTT
clone_size: -; d_call: -; j_call: TRBJ1-2; v_call: TRBV19; cdr3_aa: CASSIVGVYGYTF; cdr3_nt: TGTGCCAGTAGTATAGTGGGAGTCTATGGCTACACCTTC
clone_size: once; d_call: -; j_call: TRBJ2-7; v_call: TRBV19; cdr3_aa: CASQQGGYEQYF; cdr3_nt: TGTGCCAGTCAGCAGGGTGGCTACGAGCAGTACTTC
clone_size: -; d_call: TRBD1; j_call: TRBJ1-1; v_call: TRBV5-1; cdr3_aa: CASSGQTGAFF; cdr3_nt: TGCGCCAGCAGCGGACAGACAGGGGCTTTCTTT
clone_size: once; d_call: TRBD1; j_call: TRBJ1-2; v_call: TRBV7-3; cdr3_aa: CASSLIGWDRGPANYGYTF; cdr3_nt: TGTGCCAGCAGCTTAATCGGTTGGGACAGGGGGCCCGCTAACTATGGCTACACCTTC
clone_size: -; d_call: TRBD1; j_call: TRBJ1-2; v_call: TRBV11-2; cdr3_aa: CASSLLQGQGDLWGYTF; cdr3_nt: TGTGCCAGCAGCTTACTCCAGGGACAGGGGGATCTATGGGGCTACACCTTC
clone_size: -; d_call: TRBD2; j_call: TRBJ2-2; v_call: TRBV7-9; cdr3_aa: CASSLLYWTSGATGELFF; cdr3_nt: TGTGCCAGCAGCCTCTTATATTGGACTAGCGGGGCCACCGGGGAGCTGTTTTTT
clone_size: -; d_call: TRBD1; j_call: TRBJ2-7; v_call: TRBV4-1; cdr3_aa: CASSQGDRGYEQYF; cdr3_nt: TGCGCCAGCAGCCAAGGGGACAGGGGTTACGAGCAGTACTTC
clone_size: -; d_call: -; j_call: TRBJ1-1; v_call: TRBV6-6; cdr3_aa: CASSPSGINTEAFF; cdr3_nt: TGTGCCAGCAGTCCTTCAGGCATTAACACTGAAGCTTTCTTT
clone_size: -; d_call: -; j_call: TRBJ2-7; v_call: TRBV7-2; cdr3_aa: CASSLMAGHLYEQYF; cdr3_nt: TGTGCCAGCAGCCTCATGGCAGGGCATCTCTACGAGCAGTACTTC
clone_size: -; d_call: -; j_call: TRBJ2-7; v_call: TRBV7-9; cdr3_aa: CASSLSLEREQYF; cdr3_nt: TGTGCCAGCAGCTTGTCATTAGAACGCGAGCAGTACTTC
clone_size: -; d_call: TRBD1; j_call: TRBJ2-2; v_call: TRBV4-3; cdr3_aa: CASSQDGVLGQGNTGELFF; cdr3_nt: TGCGCCAGCAGCCAAGATGGGGTTTTGGGACAGGGCAACACCGGGGAGCTGTTTTTT
clone_size: -; d_call: -; j_call: TRBJ1-1; v_call: TRBV11-1; cdr3_aa: CASSPQGWHTEAFF; cdr3_nt: TGTGCCAGCAGCCCACAGGGATGGCACACTGAAGCTTTCTTT
clone_size: -; d_call: TRBD1; j_call: TRBJ1-2; v_call: TRBV4-2; cdr3_aa: CASSSAGTGNGYTF; cdr3_nt: TGTGCCAGCAGCTCAGCCGGGACAGGGAACGGCTACACCTTC
clone_size: -; d_call: -; j_call: TRBJ2-1; v_call: TRBV7-2; cdr3_aa: CASSPTALGPNEQFF; cdr3_nt: TGTGCCAGCAGCCCGACAGCCCTTGGTCCCAATGAGCAGTTCTTC
clone_size: -; d_call: TRBD1; j_call: TRBJ2-7; v_call: TRBV7-9; cdr3_aa: CASSLGDSGYEQYF; cdr3_nt: TGTGCCAGCAGCTTAGGGGACAGTGGGTACGAGCAGTACTTC
clone_size: -; d_call: -; j_call: TRBJ1-5; v_call: TRBV28; cdr3_aa: CASSPPYNQPQHF; cdr3_nt: TGTGCCAGCAGTCCCCCCTACAATCAGCCCCAGCATTTT
clone_size: -; d_call: -; j_call: TRBJ2-4; v_call: TRBV7-2; cdr3_aa: CASSLGGFNKNIQYF; cdr3_nt: TGTGCCAGCAGCTTAGGTGGCTTTAACAAAAACATTCAGTACTTC
clone_size: -; d_call: TRBD1; j_call: TRBJ1-3; v_call: TRBV5-4; cdr3_aa: CASSLQGAGNTIYF; cdr3_nt: TGTGCCAGCAGCTTACAGGGGGCTGGAAACACCATATATTTT
clone_size: -; d_call: TRBD1; j_call: TRBJ1-2; v_call: TRBV9; cdr3_aa: CASSPRQGYYGYTF; cdr3_nt: TGTGCCAGCAGCCCGAGACAGGGGTACTATGGCTACACCTTC
clone_size: -; d_call: TRBD1; j_call: TRBJ2-1; v_call: TRBV27; cdr3_aa: CASSWDRYNEQFF; cdr3_nt: TGTGCCAGCAGTTGGGACAGGTACAATGAGCAGTTCTTC
clone_size: -; d_call: -; j_call: TRBJ2-2; v_call: TRBV4-3; cdr3_aa: CASSQAPSRTNTGELFF; cdr3_nt: TGCGCCAGCAGCCAAGCCCCCTCCAGGACGAACACCGGGGAGCTGTTTTTT
clone_size: -; d_call: TRBD2; j_call: TRBJ2-7; v_call: TRBV27; cdr3_aa: CASSLTGTSGYEQYF; cdr3_nt: TGTGCCAGCAGTTTAACCGGGACTAGCGGGTACGAGCAGTACTTC
clone_size: -; d_call: -; j_call: TRBJ2-5; v_call: TRBV4-1; cdr3_aa: CASSQVEGETQYF; cdr3_nt: TGCGCCAGCAGCCAAGTCGAGGGCGAGACCCAGTACTTC
clone_size: few; d_call: -; j_call: TRBJ1-1; v_call: TRBV6-6; cdr3_aa: CASIRYTEAFF; cdr3_nt: TGTGCCTCGATCCGGTACACTGAAGCTTTCTTT
clone_size: once; d_call: -; j_call: TRBJ2-3; v_call: TRBV20-1; cdr3_aa: CSGGYTDTQYF; cdr3_nt: TGCAGTGGAGGCTACACAGATACGCAGTATTTT
clone_size: -; d_call: -; j_call: TRBJ2-7; v_call: TRBV21-1; cdr3_aa: CASTRTSGRASSYEQYF; cdr3_nt: TGTGCCAGCACCAGGACTAGCGGGAGGGCCTCGTCGTACGAGCAGTACTTC
clone_size: -; d_call: TRBD1; j_call: TRBJ2-1; v_call: TRBV10-3; cdr3_aa: CAISPDRVYNEQFF; cdr3_nt: TGTGCCATCAGTCCCGACAGGGTCTACAATGAGCAGTTCTTC
clone_size: -; d_call: TRBD2; j_call: TRBJ2-3; v_call: TRBV18; cdr3_aa: CASSPPYSGRDTQYF; cdr3_nt: TGTGCCAGCTCACCACCCTATTCCGGGAGGGATACGCAGTATTTT
clone_size: -; d_call: -; j_call: TRBJ1-1; v_call: TRBV29-1; cdr3_aa: CSVVGGIVDTEAFF; cdr3_nt: TGCAGCGTTGTTGGGGGGATAGTGGACACTGAAGCTTTCTTT
clone_size: -; d_call: TRBD2; j_call: TRBJ2-5; v_call: TRBV10-3; cdr3_aa: CAISEGREGRGETQYF; cdr3_nt: TGTGCCATCAGTGAAGGTCGGGAGGGCCGCGGGGAGACCCAGTACTTC
clone_size: -; d_call: -; j_call: TRBJ2-1; v_call: TRBV7-8; cdr3_aa: CASSSSPAYNEQFF; cdr3_nt: TGTGCCAGCAGCTCTTCCCCAGCCTACAATGAGCAGTTCTTC
clone_size: -; d_call: -; j_call: TRBJ2-5; v_call: TRBV14; cdr3_aa: CASSQGLRGTQYF; cdr3_nt: TGTGCCAGCAGCCAAGGACTCCGAGGGACCCAGTACTTC
clone_size: -; d_call: -; j_call: TRBJ1-2; v_call: TRBV6-1; cdr3_aa: CASRGGLDYGYTF; cdr3_nt: TGTGCCAGCAGAGGGGGTCTGGACTATGGCTACACCTTC
clone_size: many; d_call: TRBD2; j_call: TRBJ2-7; v_call: TRBV11-2; cdr3_aa: CASSFWGGGKDEQYF; cdr3_nt: TGTGCCAGCAGCTTTTGGGGGGGTGGTAAGGACGAGCAGTACTTC
clone_size: -; d_call: -; j_call: TRBJ1-1; v_call: TRBV15; cdr3_aa: CATSRDSGRGEAFF; cdr3_nt: TGTGCCACCAGCAGAGATAGCGGCCGGGGTGAAGCTTTCTTT
clone_size: few; d_call: TRBD2; j_call: TRBJ2-2; v_call: TRBV28; cdr3_aa: CASKGAGLLGELFF; cdr3_nt: TGTGCCAGCAAGGGAGCGGGATTACTCGGGGAGCTGTTTTTT
clone_size: -; d_call: -; j_call: TRBJ2-1; v_call: TRBV2; cdr3_aa: CASSVMGSPNEQFF; cdr3_nt: TGTGCCAGCAGTGTAATGGGGAGCCCTAATGAGCAGTTCTTC
clone_size: -; d_call: TRBD2; j_call: TRBJ2-3; v_call: TRBV4-3; cdr3_aa: CASSQEFLATSGRRLTDTQYF; cdr3_nt: TGCGCCAGCAGCCAAGAGTTTTTGGCGACTAGCGGGAGGAGGTTGACAGATACGCAGTATTTT
clone_size: -; d_call: TRBD1; j_call: TRBJ2-3; v_call: TRBV5-1; cdr3_aa: CATGSTGGTDTQYF; cdr3_nt: TGCGCCACCGGGTCCACAGGGGGCACAGATACGCAGTATTTT
clone_size: -; d_call: -; j_call: TRBJ1-5; v_call: TRBV5-1; cdr3_aa: CASSLGGQGQPQHF; cdr3_nt: TGCGCCAGCAGCTTGGGTGGGCAAGGACAGCCCCAGCATTTT
clone_size: -; d_call: TRBD2; j_call: TRBJ2-3; v_call: TRBV5-1; cdr3_aa: CASREGTDTQYF; cdr3_nt: TGCGCCAGCCGGGAGGGTACAGATACGCAGTATTTT